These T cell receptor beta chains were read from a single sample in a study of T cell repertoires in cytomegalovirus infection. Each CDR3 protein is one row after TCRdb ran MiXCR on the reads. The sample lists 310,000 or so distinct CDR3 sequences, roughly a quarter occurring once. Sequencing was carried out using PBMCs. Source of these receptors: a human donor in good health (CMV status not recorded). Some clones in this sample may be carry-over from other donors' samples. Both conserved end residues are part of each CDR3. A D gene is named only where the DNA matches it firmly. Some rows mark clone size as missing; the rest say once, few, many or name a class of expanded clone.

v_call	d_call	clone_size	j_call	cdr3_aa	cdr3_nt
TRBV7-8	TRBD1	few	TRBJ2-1	CASSLFPPTGTGLNEQFF	TGTGCCAGCAGCTTATTCCCCCCGACCGGGACAGGGCTCAATGAGCAGTTCTTC
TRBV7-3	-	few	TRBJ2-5	CASSLSARETQYF	TGTGCCAGCAGCCTTTCGGCCAGAGAGACCCAGTACTTC
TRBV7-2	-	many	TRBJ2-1	CASSRPRPLDEQFF	TGTGCCAGCAGCCGCCCCCGGCCTCTCGATGAGCAGTTCTTC
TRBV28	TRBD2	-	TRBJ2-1	CASSFSGGGNEQFF	TGTGCCAGCAGTTTTAGCGGGGGAGGGAATGAGCAGTTCTTC
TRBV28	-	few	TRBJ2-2	CASSFGGENTGELFF	TGTGCCAGCAGTTTTGGCGGTGAGAACACCGGGGAGCTGTTTTTT
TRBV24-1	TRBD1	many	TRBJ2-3	CATSDLDRGTGGTDTQYF	TGTGCCACCAGTGATTTGGACCGAGGGACAGGGGGCACAGATACGCAGTATTTT
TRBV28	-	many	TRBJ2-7	CASSQLHLGGGDEQYF	TGTGCCAGCAGCCAGCTCCATTTAGGGGGGGGCGACGAGCAGTACTTC
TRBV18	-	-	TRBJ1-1	CASSMGRMNTEAFF	TGTGCCAGCTCAATGGGACGGATGAACACTGAAGCTTTCTTT
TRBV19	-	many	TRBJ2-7	CASSIATDPYEQYF	TGTGCCAGTAGTATAGCAACGGATCCCTACGAGCAGTACTTC
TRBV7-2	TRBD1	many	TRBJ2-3	CASSWGTGDTQYF	TGTGCCAGCAGTTGGGGGACAGGAGATACGCAGTATTTT
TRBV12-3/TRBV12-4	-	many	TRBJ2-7	CASSPRWRRLYEQYF	TGTGCCAGCAGTCCCCGGTGGAGGCGGCTCTACGAGCAGTACTTC
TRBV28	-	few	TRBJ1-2	CASSLWLWGNYGYTF	TGTGCCAGCAGTTTATGGTTGTGGGGGAACTATGGCTACACCTTC
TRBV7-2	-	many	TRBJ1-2	CASSYTGNYGYTF	TGTGCCAGCAGCTACACAGGGAACTATGGCTACACCTTC
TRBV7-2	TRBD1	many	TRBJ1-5	CASSLGVGQGSNQPQHF	TGTGCCAGCAGCTTAGGTGTGGGACAGGGTAGCAATCAGCCCCAGCATTTT
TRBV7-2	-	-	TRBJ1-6	CASSLAAQGYSPLHF	TGTGCCAGCAGCTTAGCGGCGCAGGGGTATTCACCCCTCCACTTT
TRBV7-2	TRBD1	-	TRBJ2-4	CASSGQQGAGAIQYF	TGTGCCAGCAGCGGACAACAGGGGGCTGGGGCCATTCAGTACTTC
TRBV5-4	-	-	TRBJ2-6	CASTRGGTLSSGANVLTF	TGTGCCAGCACCCGTGGGGGGACTCTCAGCTCTGGGGCCAACGTCCTGACTTTC
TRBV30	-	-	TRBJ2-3	CAWEEDTQYF	TGTGCCTGGGAAGAAGATACGCAGTATTTT
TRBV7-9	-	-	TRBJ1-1	CASSLVAGFVEAFF	TGTGCCAGCAGCTTAGTGGCTGGGTTCGTGGAAGCTTTCTTT
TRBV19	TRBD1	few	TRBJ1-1	CASSIKTGTDTEAFF	TGTGCCAGTAGCATAAAGACAGGGACCGACACTGAAGCTTTCTTT
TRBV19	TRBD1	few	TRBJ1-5	CASTSGTGAQPQHF	TGTGCCAGTACTTCCGGGACAGGGGCCCAGCCCCAGCATTTT
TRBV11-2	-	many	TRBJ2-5	CASSLGQAYGTQYF	TGTGCCAGCAGCTTAGGACAGGCATACGGGACCCAGTACTTC
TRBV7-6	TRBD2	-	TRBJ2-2	CASSLGTSGGNTGELFF	TGTGCCAGCAGCTTAGGGACTAGCGGGGGGAACACCGGGGAGCTGTTTTTT
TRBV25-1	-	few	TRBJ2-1	CASSGGRGQQIGLVNNEQFF	TGTGCCAGCAGTGGGGGGAGGGGGCAACAGATCGGACTAGTTAATAATGAGCAGTTCTTC
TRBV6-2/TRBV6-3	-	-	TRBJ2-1	CASRVQSLYEDEQFF	TGTGCCAGCAGAGTACAAAGTCTATATGAGGATGAGCAGTTCTTC
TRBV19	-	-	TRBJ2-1	CASSIGRGGEQFF	TGTGCCAGTAGTATAGGACGCGGAGGGGAACAGTTCTTC
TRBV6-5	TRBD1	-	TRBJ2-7	CASSYIGTGLSYEQYF	TGTGCCAGCAGTTACATTGGGACAGGCCTCTCCTACGAGCAGTACTTC
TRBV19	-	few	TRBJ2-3	CASSFTGTQDTQYF	TGTGCCAGTAGTTTCACAGGGACCCAAGATACGCAGTATTTT
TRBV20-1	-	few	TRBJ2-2	CSAREPTGGTGELFF	TGCAGTGCTAGAGAGCCGACAGGAGGGACCGGGGAGCTGTTTTTT
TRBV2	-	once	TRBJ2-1	CASSEVTSSYNEQFF	TGTGCCAGCAGTGAGGTCACGAGCTCCTACAATGAGCAGTTCTTC
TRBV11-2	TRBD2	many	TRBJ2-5	CASTRSGGAVETQYF	TGTGCCAGCACCCGTAGCGGGGGGGCTGTGGAGACCCAGTACTTC